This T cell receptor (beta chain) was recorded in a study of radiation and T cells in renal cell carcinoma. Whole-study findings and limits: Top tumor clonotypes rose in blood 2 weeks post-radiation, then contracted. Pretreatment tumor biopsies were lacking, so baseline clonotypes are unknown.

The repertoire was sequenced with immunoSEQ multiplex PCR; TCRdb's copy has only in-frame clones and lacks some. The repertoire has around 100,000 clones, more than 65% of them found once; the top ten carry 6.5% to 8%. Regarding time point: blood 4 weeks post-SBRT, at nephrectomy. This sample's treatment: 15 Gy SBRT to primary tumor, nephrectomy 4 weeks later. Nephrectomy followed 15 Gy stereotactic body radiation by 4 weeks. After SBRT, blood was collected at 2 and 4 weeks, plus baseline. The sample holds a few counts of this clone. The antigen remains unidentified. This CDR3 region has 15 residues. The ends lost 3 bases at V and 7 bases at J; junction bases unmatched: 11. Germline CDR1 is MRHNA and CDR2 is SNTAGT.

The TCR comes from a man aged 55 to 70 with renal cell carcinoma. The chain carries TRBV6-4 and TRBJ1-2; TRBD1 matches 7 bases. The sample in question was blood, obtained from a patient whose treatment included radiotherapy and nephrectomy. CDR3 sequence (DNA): TGTGCCAGCAGTGAGAGTGGGACAGCCCTCGGTGGCTACACCTTC. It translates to CASSESGTALGGYTF.